Each of the 24 T cell receptor beta chains below was sequenced from the same sample in a study of cytomegalovirus exposure and HLA in healthy donors. TCRdb's table, derived via immunoSEQ multiplex PCR, lists solely in-frame clones and lacks some. The data contain approximately 150,000 clones, roughly 86% of them singletons. Input material: PBMCs. Receptors were obtained from a man between 18 and 35 years old in good health and CMV-seropositive.

This clone was seen a single time. The chain links TRBV18 to TRBJ2-2; 7 bases are shared with TRBD1. After removal of 3 bases from V and 6 bases from J, the junction contained 4 bases not matched to a gene. CDR1 is KGHSH and CDR2 is LQKENI in the germline V gene. This CDR3 contains 14 residues. CDR3 DNA: TGTGCCAGCTCACCGGACAGGTTGGCCGGGGAGCTGTTTTTT. This gives the protein CASSPDRLAGELFF.

This chain links TRBV5-1 with TRBJ2-7, with a tentative D call TRBD2 (5 bases). The V gene lost 2 bases and the J gene lost 0 bases, with 6 bases spanning the gap. The CDR3 loop spans 13 amino acids. Germline CDR1 SGHRS, CDR2 YFSETQ. CDR3 region: CASSLAVSYEQYF. CDR3 DNA: TGCGCCAGCAGCTTAGCGGTCTCCTACGAGCAGTACTTC.

This chain connects TRBV28 to TRBJ1-5, with TRBD1 matching 7 bases. V shed 4 bases, J shed 7 bases, and the junction held 7 bases outside the gene matches. This CDR3 comprises 14 residues. Per the germline V gene, CDR1 is MDHEN and CDR2 is SYDVKM. CDR3 region: CASSSQGVGQPQHF. CDR3 in DNA: TGTGCCAGCAGTTCTCAGGGGGTGGGACAGCCCCAGCATTTT.

The rearrangement joins TRBV14 to TRBJ1-1; no clear D gene. The CDR3 has 17 residues. The ends were cut back, 0 bases at V and 4 bases at J, with 18 bases in the middle. Germline CDR1 is SGHDN and CDR2 is FVKESK. CDR3 sequence reads: CASSQDLIGSVGTEAFF. The CDR3 bases are TGTGCCAGCAGCCAAGATTTGATCGGGAGCGTGGGCACTGAAGCTTTCTTT.

This clone was observed a single time. The rearrangement links TRBV7-9 to TRBJ2-2; 9 bases are a match to TRBD1. V lost 6 bases and J lost 5; bases outside the gene matches: 7. This CDR3 contains 15 residues. Germline lookup yields CDR1 SEHNR and CDR2 FQNEAQ (reference sequence). The CDR3 nucleotides are TGTGCCAGCAGAAAACAGGGGGCTCGAACCGGGGAGCTGTTTTTT. As protein: CASRKQGARTGELFF.

The gene calls are TRBV29-1 and TRBJ1-1; 8 nucleotides agree with TRBD1. This CDR3 spans 12 amino acids. The junction had 5 bases not matched to a gene; V was cut back by 6 bases and J by 5 bases. Germline lookup yields CDR1 SQVTM and CDR2 ANQGSEA. CDR3 DNA sequence: TGCAGCGTGGACAGGGTGGGGACTGAAGCTTTCTTT. Amino acid sequence: CSVDRVGTEAFF. The entire variable domain, with the rest obtained from reference TRBV29-1 and TRBJ1-1, is as follows: SAVISQKPSRDICQRGTSLTIQCQVDSQVTMMFWYRQQPGQSLTLIATANQGSEATYESGFVIDKFPISRPNLTFSTLTVSNMSPEDSSIYLCSVDRVGTEAFFGQGTRLTVV.

The V and J genes are TRBV9 and TRBJ2-2; 9 positions agree with TRBD2. CDR1 SGDLS and CDR2 YYNGEE come from the germline V gene. The V gene end was trimmed by 2 bases and the J gene end by 1 base; junction bases not matched to a gene: 0. CDR3 length equals 15 residues. CDR3 in amino acids: CASSVTSGNTGELFF. CDR3 coding DNA: TGTGCCAGCAGCGTGACTAGCGGGAACACCGGGGAGCTGTTTTTT.

This clone was seen only once. This rearrangement joins TRBV5-6 to TRBJ1-3, with D unclear. Trimming removed 5 bases from V and 7 bases from J, with 10 bases in between. Germline CDR1 and CDR2: SGHDT and YYEEEE. The CDR3 length is 12 residues. CDR3 protein: CASSLSGNTIYF. The DNA for the CDR3 is TGTGCCAGCAGTCTCAGCGGGAACACCATATATTTT.

This clone was detected a few times. The CDR3 bases are TGTGCCAGCAGCCAAGGACACCTAAATCAGCCCCAGCATTTT. Translated: CASSQGHLNQPQHF. V gene TRBV7-2 combines with J gene TRBJ1-5; D is perhaps TRBD1 (5 bases). Per germline, CDR1 SGHTA and CDR2 FQGNSA. V was trimmed by 5 bases and J by 4 bases, leaving 12 bases between them. The CDR3 has 14 residues.

The chain joins TRBV7-8 to TRBJ1-3, with D maybe TRBD1 (6 bases). This CDR3 has 14 residues. Trimming took off 4 bases at V and 4 bases at J, with 11 bases between the two ends. CDR1 SGHVS and CDR2 FQNEAQ come from the germline V gene. CDR3 region: CASSSPDRGNTIYF. For the CDR3, the DNA is TGTGCCAGCAGCTCTCCCGACAGGGGAAACACCATATATTTT.

The chain combines TRBV29-1 with TRBJ1-5; the D gene is possibly TRBD1 (6 bases). Deletions cut 5 bases from V and 3 bases from J, with 14 bases between. CDR3 size: 14 residues. Germline CDR1 and CDR2: SQVTM and ANQGSEA. CDR3 sequence: CSVSGDTPNQPQHF. The CDR3 DNA is TGCAGCGTTAGTGGGGACACCCCCAATCAGCCCCAGCATTTT.

This clone was detected only once. The CDR3 nucleotides are TGTGCCTGGAGTGTAACGGGAGAAGGTACGCAGTATTTT. Its translation is CAWSVTGEGTQYF. The V call is TRBV30, the J call TRBJ2-3; D is possibly TRBD2 (6 bases). V lost 0 bases and J lost 8, with 12 bases in between. CDR1 is GTSNPN, CDR2 SVGIG, per germline (reference sequence). This CDR3 has 13 residues.

This clone was seen a single time. The CDR3 region has the DNA TGCAGCGTTGAATGGGGGGGCTATGGCTACACCTTC. Its protein is CSVEWGGYGYTF. The rearrangement uses TRBV29-1 and TRBJ1-2; D is perhaps TRBD1 (5 bases). The CDR3 covers 12 residues. V dropped 2 bases and J dropped 4 bases, with 8 bases sitting between them. The germline V gene encodes CDR1 SQVTM and CDR2 ANQGSEA.

V and J are TRBV18 and TRBJ2-7; 8 bases match TRBD2. Germline V gives CDR1 KGHSH, CDR2 LQKENI. This CDR3 spans 17 amino acids. Unmatched junction bases numbered 14, after V lost 2 bases and J lost 5 bases. CDR3 DNA: TGTGCCAGCTCACCATCCTGGGAGTTCGCCGGGAGGGACGAGCAGTACTTC. The encoded protein is CASSPSWEFAGRDEQYF.

This chain links TRBV6-5 with TRBJ1-5; 10 bases fit TRBD1. After removal of 5 bases from V and 5 bases from J, the junction contained 6 bases not matched to a gene. Germline loops: CDR1 MNHEY, CDR2 SVGAGI. This CDR3 is 15 amino acids long. The CDR3 DNA sequence: TGTGCCAGCAGTCCCGACAGGGGGCAACATCAGCCCCAGCATTTT. The encoded protein is CASSPDRGQHQPQHF.

The J gene is TRBJ2-7, the V gene TRBV12-5; TRBD1 matches 8 bases. The CDR3 covers 14 residues. V trimming: 5 bases; J trimming: 9 bases; junction bases outside the gene matches: 12. Germline V gene data show CDR1 as LGHNT and CDR2 as FRNRAP. CDR3 DNA: TGTGCTAGTGGTCCCGGGACAGGTCCCAGTCGGCAGTACTTC. This translates into CASGPGTGPSRQYF.

The rearrangement uses TRBV7-9 and TRBJ2-1; D perhaps matches TRBD1 (5 bases). The CDR3 loop spans 15 amino acids. The germline V gene has CDR1 SEHNR and CDR2 FQNEAQ (reference sequence). With 4 bases removed from V and 6 bases from J, the gap between germline ends came to 16 bases. DNA for the CDR3: TGTGCCAGCAGCTATATGACAGTGGGCCGCAATGAGCAGTTCTTC. Its translation: CASSYMTVGRNEQFF.

The chain employs TRBV4-2 and TRBJ2-7; 11 nucleotides agree with TRBD2. CDR3 length equals 15 residues. Germline CDR1 reads LGHNA; CDR2 reads YNFKEQ. With 0 bases clipped from V and 7 bases from J, the junction kept 5 bases outside the gene matches. CDR3 region: CASSQDRLAGREQYF. The CDR3 DNA reads as TGTGCCAGCAGCCAAGATAGACTAGCGGGACGTGAGCAGTACTTC.

This chain links TRBV11-2 with TRBJ2-5; 8 bases align to TRBD2. Germline CDR1 reads SGHAT; CDR2 reads FQNNGV. The CDR3 has 14 amino acids. J lost 2 bases, V lost 5 bases, and 4 bases had no gene match. DNA for the CDR3: TGTGCCAGCAGCCGACTAGCGAATCAAGAGACCCAGTACTTC. Encoded protein: CASSRLANQETQYF.

V gene TRBV7-8 combines with J gene TRBJ2-4; D uncertain. Germline CDR1 reads SGHVS; CDR2 reads FQNEAQ. With 5 bases removed from V and 0 bases from J, the gap between germline ends came to 5 bases. The CDR3 totals 13 residues. The CDR3 protein is CASSPGAKNIQYF. CDR3 coding DNA: TGTGCCAGCAGCCCCGGAGCCAAAAACATTCAGTACTTC.

The rearrangement uses TRBV7-9 and TRBJ1-2; the D gene is possibly TRBD1 (5 bases). V was pared by 2 bases and J by 8 bases, with 12 bases between. Germline V gene sequence: CDR1 SEHNR, CDR2 FQNEAQ (reference sequence). The length of the CDR3 is 13 residues. As DNA, the CDR3 is TGTGCCAGCAGCTTACCGGGGGAACGCGGCTACACCTTC. Protein: CASSLPGERGYTF.

This clone was seen just once. The rearrangement uses TRBV27 and TRBJ2-1; 8 bases are a match to TRBD2. Germline V lookup: CDR1 MNHEY, CDR2 SMNVEV (reference sequence). CDR3 length: 13 residues. Trimming cost V 4 bases and J 8 bases; bases outside gene matches: 4. CDR3 region: CASSSIAGYEQFF. CDR3 sequence (DNA): TGTGCCAGCAGTTCGATAGCGGGATATGAGCAGTTCTTC.

The chain joins TRBV5-1 to TRBJ2-3; D gene uncertain. V was pared by 3 bases and J by 2 bases, with 4 bases between. The CDR3 has 12 residues. Germline CDR1 reads SGHRS; CDR2 reads YFSETQ. This CDR3 reads CASSSLTDTQYF. The CDR3 coding sequence is TGCGCCAGCAGCTCCCTCACAGATACGCAGTATTTT. Looking up the rest from reference TRBV5-1 and TRBJ2-3 gives the full variable domain: KAGVTQTPRYLIKTRGQQVTLSCSPISGHRSVSWYQQTPGQGLQFLFEYFSETQRNKGNFPGRFSGRQFSNSRSEMNVSTLELGDSALYLCASSSLTDTQYFGPGTRLTVL.

The CDR3 here is CASSSAPGGTKNIQYF. CDR3 nucleotide sequence: TGTGCCAGCAGCTCCGCCCCAGGGGGGACCAAAAACATTCAGTACTTC. This chain uses TRBV28 with TRBJ2-4; D might be TRBD1 (7 bases). This CDR3 spans 16 amino acids. Germline V lookup: CDR1 MDHEN, CDR2 SYDVKM. V gave up 6 bases and J gave up 2 bases, with 17 bases separating them.